This TCR beta chain was sequenced in a study of shared clonotypes between healthy human individuals. General study results and limits: Researchers found naive subsets generally carried larger estimated richness than memory subsets.

Details on this clone: Its specificity is not known.

Every donor, a Caucasian adult, lived in Nashville, Tennessee. The genomic DNA of each subset was split evenly across several immunoSEQ plates. The authors loaded 200 ng DNA, roughly 33,000 T cell genomes, into sorted-subset replicate PCRs. The method was immunoSEQ multiplex PCR; TCRdb's version includes in-frame clones alone and lacks a portion of them. This sample has 1,500,000 or so clones, with approximately 98.5% found just once. The germline V and J ends were trimmed by 0 bases and 4 bases, with 9 bases remaining between them. There are 14 residues in the CDR3. Germline V gene lookup returns CDR1 LNHNV and CDR2 YYDKDF (reference sequence).

The chain combines TRBV15 with TRBJ1-1; D is unclear. The sequenced material came from naive CD4+ T cells sorted from blood. Subset of the sample: CD45RA+ positively selected. This clonotype was sampled from a man between 25 and 39 years old in good health. The CDR3 DNA reads TGTGCCACCAGCAGAGATTCCCGGGGCACTGAAGCTTTCTTT. Its translation is CATSRDSRGTEAFF.